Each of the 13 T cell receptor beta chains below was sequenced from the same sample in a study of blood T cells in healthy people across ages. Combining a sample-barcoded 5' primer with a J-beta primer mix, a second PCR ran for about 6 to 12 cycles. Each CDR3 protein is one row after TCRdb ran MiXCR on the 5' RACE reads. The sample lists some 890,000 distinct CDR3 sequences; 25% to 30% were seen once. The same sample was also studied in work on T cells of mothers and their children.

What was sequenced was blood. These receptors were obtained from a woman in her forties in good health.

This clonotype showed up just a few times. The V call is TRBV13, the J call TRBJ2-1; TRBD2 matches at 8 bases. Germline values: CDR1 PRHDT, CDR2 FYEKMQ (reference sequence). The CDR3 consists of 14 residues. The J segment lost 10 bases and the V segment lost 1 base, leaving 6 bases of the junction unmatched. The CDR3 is CASSLVRGGQEQFF. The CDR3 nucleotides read TGTGCCAGCAGCTTAGTACGGGGGGGCCAGGAGCAGTTCTTC.

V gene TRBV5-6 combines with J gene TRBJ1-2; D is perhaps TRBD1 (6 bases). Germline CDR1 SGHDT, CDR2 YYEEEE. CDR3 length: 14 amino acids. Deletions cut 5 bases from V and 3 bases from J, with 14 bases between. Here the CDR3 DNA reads TGTGCCAGCAGTTACAGGGACGCGGACTATGGCTACACCTTC. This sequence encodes CASSYRDADYGYTF. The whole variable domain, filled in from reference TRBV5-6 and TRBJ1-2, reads DAGVTQSPTHLIKTRGQQVTLRCSPKSGHDTVSWYQQALGQGPQFIFQYYEEEERQRGNFPDRFSGHQFPNYSSELNVNALLLGDSALYLCASSYRDADYGYTFGSGTRLTVV.

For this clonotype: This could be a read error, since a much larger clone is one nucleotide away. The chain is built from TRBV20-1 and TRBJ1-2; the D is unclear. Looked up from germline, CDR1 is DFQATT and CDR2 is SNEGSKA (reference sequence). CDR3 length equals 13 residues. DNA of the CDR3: TGCAGTGCTTTATACCCAGAAGACTATGGCTGCACCTTC. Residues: CSALYPEDYGCTF.

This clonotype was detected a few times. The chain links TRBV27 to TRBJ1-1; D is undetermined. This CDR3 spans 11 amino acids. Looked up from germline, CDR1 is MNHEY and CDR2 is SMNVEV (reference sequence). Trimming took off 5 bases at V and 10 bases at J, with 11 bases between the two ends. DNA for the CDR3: TGTGCCAGCAGTAGACGGCTCGGAGCTTTCTTT. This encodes CASSRRLGAFF.

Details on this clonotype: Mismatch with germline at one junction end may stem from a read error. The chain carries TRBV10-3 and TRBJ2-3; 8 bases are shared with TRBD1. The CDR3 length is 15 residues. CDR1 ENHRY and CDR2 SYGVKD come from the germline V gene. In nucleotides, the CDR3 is TGTACCATCAGTCGGGGACAGGAAAGCACAGATACGCAGTATTTT. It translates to CTISRGQESTDTQYF.

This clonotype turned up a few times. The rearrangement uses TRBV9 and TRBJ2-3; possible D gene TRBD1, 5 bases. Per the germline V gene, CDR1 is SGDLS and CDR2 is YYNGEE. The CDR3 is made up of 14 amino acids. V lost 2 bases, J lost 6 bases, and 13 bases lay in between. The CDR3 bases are TGTGCCAGCAGCGTCCGACCATCAGGGGATACGCAGTATTTT. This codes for CASSVRPSGDTQYF.

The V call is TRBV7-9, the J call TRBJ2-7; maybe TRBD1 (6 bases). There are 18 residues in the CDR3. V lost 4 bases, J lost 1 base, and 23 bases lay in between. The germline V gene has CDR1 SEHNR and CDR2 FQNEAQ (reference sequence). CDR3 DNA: TGTGCCAGCAGCTCGTATGGGGTAAGACAGGTACCATCCTACGAGCAGTACTTC. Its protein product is CASSSYGVRQVPSYEQYF. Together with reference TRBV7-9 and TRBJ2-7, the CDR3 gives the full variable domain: DTGVSQNPRHKITKRGQNVTFRCDPISEHNRLYWYRQTLGQGPEFLTYFQNEAQLEKSRLLSDRFSAERPKGSFSTLEIQRTEQGDSAMYLCASSSYGVRQVPSYEQYFGPGTRLTVT.

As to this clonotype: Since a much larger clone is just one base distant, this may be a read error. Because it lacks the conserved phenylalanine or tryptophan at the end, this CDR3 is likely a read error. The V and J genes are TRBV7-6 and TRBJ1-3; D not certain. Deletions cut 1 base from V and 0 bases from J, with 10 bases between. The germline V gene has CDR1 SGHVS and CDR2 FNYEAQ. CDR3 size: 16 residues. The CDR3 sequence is CASSLGSSGSGNTIYL. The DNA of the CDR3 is TGTGCCAGCAGCTTAGGGTCGAGTGGCTCTGGAAACACCATATATTTG.

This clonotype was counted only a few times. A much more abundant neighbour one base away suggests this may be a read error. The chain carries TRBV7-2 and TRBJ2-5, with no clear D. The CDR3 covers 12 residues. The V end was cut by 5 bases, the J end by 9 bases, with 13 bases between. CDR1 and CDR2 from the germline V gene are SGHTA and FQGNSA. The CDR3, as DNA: TGTGCCAGCAGCGGAAAACACAAGGCCCAGTACTTC. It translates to CASSGKHKAQYF.

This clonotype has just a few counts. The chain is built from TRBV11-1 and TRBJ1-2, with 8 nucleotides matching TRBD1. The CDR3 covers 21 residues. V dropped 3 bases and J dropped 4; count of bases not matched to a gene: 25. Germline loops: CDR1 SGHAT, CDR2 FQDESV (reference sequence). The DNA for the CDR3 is TGTGCCAGCAGCTTCCCATACGGGACAGGTGACTACAATGAGCAGTTCTATGGCTACACCTTC. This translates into CASSFPYGTGDYNEQFYGYTF.

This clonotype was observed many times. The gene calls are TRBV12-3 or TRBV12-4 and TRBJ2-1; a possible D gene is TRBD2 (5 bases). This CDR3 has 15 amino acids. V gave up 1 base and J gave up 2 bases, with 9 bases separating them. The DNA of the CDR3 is TGTGCCAGCAGTTTAGATCTAGCAGCCTACAATGAGCAGTTCTTC. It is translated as CASSLDLAAYNEQFF.

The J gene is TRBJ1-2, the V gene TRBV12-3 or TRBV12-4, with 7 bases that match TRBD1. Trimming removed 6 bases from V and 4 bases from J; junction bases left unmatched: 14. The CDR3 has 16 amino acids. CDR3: CASRGTERGRSYGYTF. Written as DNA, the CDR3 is TGTGCCAGCAGGGGGACGGAAAGGGGGCGAAGCTATGGCTACACCTTC.

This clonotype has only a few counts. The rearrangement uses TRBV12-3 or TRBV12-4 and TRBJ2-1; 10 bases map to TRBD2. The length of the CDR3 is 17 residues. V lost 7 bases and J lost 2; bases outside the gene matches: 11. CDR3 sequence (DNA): TGTGCCAGCACCAGCACAGCGGGGGGGCCGGCCTACAATGAGCAGTTCTTC. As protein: CASTSTAGGPAYNEQFF.